The 13 T cell receptor beta chains in this list originate from one sample, sequenced in a study of Tregs in tolerant kidney transplant recipients. The repertoire was sequenced with immunoSEQ multiplex PCR; TCRdb's copy has only in-frame clones and lacks some. The ten most abundant clones cover roughly an eighth of a sample with under 35,000 clones. The sample in question was CD8+ T cells from blood, obtained before the transplant. The receptor set was obtained from a human donor who received a combined kidney and bone marrow transplant.

Comments on this clone: Read sequence stops 3 residues before the CDR3 end, and the germline J gene provides the missing end. The rearrangement uses TRBV7-9 and TRBJ1-1, with D maybe TRBD1 (6 bases). V was clipped by 5 bases and J by 0 bases, with 10 bases between them. CDR3 size: 14 residues. Looked up from germline, CDR1 is SEHNR and CDR2 is FQNEAQ (reference sequence). CDR3 amino acids: CASSTGHLNTEAFF. The covered CDR3 bases are TGTGCCAGCAGCACGGGACACCTGAACACTGAA.

Concerning this clone: The sequence runs out 3 residues before the end of the CDR3; the remainder is reconstructed from the germline J gene. The chain recombines TRBV13 with TRBJ1-1, with 9 bases lining up with TRBD1. V lost 4 bases to trimming and J lost 3 bases; unmatched junction nucleotides: 9. The CDR3 runs to 16 residues. Germline values: CDR1 PRHDT, CDR2 FYEKMQ (reference sequence). The covered CDR3 bases are TGTGCCAGCAGCTATACAGGGGGCAGGGGGGACACTGAA. Protein product: CASSYTGGRGDTE. The full CDR3 protein reads CASSYTGGRGDTEAFF.

Partial CDR3 DNA: TGTGCCAGCAGCTTGTTTCACCGGGGTGTCGAG. It codes for CASSLFHRGVE. The whole CDR3 is CASSLFHRGVEQYF. This rearrangement joins TRBV7-3 to TRBJ2-7; weak D call: TRBD2 (5 bases). The read comes to an end 3 residues before the CDR3 does, leaving the germline J gene to fill in the end. The V gene's germline CDR1 is SGHTA and CDR2 FQGTGA. V was trimmed by 3 bases and J by 6 bases, leaving 15 bases between them. The CDR3 spans 14 residues.

In regard to this clone: The read stops 3 residues short of the end of the CDR3; the missing end is completed from the germline J gene. This chain joins TRBV11-3 and TRBJ2-1, with 9 bases aligning to TRBD2. This CDR3 comprises 15 residues. The V gene's germline CDR1 is SGHNT and CDR2 YENEEA. V lost 2 bases to trimming and J lost 5 bases; unmatched junction nucleotides: 4. CDR3 DNA (partial): TGTGCCAGCAGCTTATCACTAGCGGGTCACAATGAG. Translation gives CASSLSLAGHNE. The CDR3 in its entirety is CASSLSLAGHNEQFF. Complete variable domain (other parts from reference TRBV11-3 and TRBJ2-1): EAGVVQSPRYKIIEKKQPVAFWCNPISGHNTLYWYLQNLGQGPELLIRYENEEAVDDSQLPKDRFSAERLKGVDSTLKIQPAELGDSAVYLCASSLSLAGHNEQFFGPGTRLTVL.

Of note for this clone: The read stops 3 residues short of the end of the CDR3; the missing end is completed from the germline J gene. V usage is TRBV7-9 and J usage is TRBJ2-3, with TRBD1 matching over 8 bases. The V gene's germline CDR1 is SEHNR and CDR2 FQNEAQ (reference sequence). The CDR3 spans 15 residues. J lost 3 bases, V lost 5 bases, and 7 bases had no gene match. CDR3 in amino acids: CASSGRTGTTDTQYF. CDR3 DNA (partial): TGTGCCAGCAGCGGGAGGACAGGGACGACAGATACG.

Notes on this clone: With the read ending 3 residues before the CDR3 end, the germline J gene is used to fill in that end. This chain joins TRBV2 and TRBJ1-2; 7 bases agree with TRBD1. The CDR3 extends over 15 amino acids. CDR1 SNHLY and CDR2 FYNNEI come from the germline V gene. The V and J ends lost 7 bases and 4 bases, in that order; junction bases with no gene match: 12. This chain's CDR3 is CASIIGGDSSYGYTF. The sequenced CDR3 bases are TGTGCCAGCATCATCGGCGGGGACAGCTCCTATGGC.

On this clone: The read ends 3 residues before the CDR3 terminus; that terminus is restored from the germline J gene. The chain uses TRBV4-2 and TRBJ2-7; 11 nucleotides match TRBD2. The V and J ends lost 1 base and 3 bases, in that order; junction bases with no gene match: 2. Looked up from germline, CDR1 is LGHNA and CDR2 is YNFKEQ. The CDR3 extends over 15 amino acids. This chain's CDR3 is CASSQGLAGIYEQYF. Incomplete CDR3 DNA: TGTGCCAGCAGCCAAGGACTAGCGGGGATCTACGAG.

CDR3 amino acids: CASSVSGKSTGELFF. CDR3 DNA, as far as it was read: TGTGCCAGCAGTGTTAGCGGGAAGAGTACCGGGGAG. The chain recombines TRBV2 with TRBJ2-2; TRBD2 matches 8 bases. The read halts 3 residues ahead of the CDR3 end, with the missing end drawn from the germline J gene. V lost 4 bases, J lost 5 bases, and 6 bases stayed unmatched. From germline, CDR1 is SNHLY and CDR2 FYNNEI. The CDR3 covers 15 residues.

The part of the CDR3 DNA that was read is TGTGCCAGCAGCTCCCTCTCCTACGAG. Its protein product is CASSSLSYE. The complete CDR3 sequence is CASSSLSYEQYF. This sequence joins TRBV7-2 and TRBJ2-7; D uncertain. The CDR3 goes on 3 residues after the read ends, and that part is filled in from the germline J gene. Germline CDR1 and CDR2: SGHTA and FQGNSA. Trimming cost V 4 bases and J 0 bases, with 4 bases left between them. CDR3 length equals 12 residues.

As to this clone: The missing CDR3 end, 3 residues past where the read stops, is filled in from the germline J gene. The chain combines TRBV30 with TRBJ2-1, with a tentative D call TRBD2 (6 bases). The CDR3 consists of 14 residues. CDR1 is GTSNPN, CDR2 SVGIG, per germline (reference sequence). The V gene lost 4 bases and the J gene lost 6 bases, with 16 bases spanning the gap. The CDR3 region is CAWNPGLALNEQFF. The DNA read from the CDR3 is TGTGCCTGGAACCCTGGCCTAGCGCTCAATGAG.

A remark on this clone: The read ends 3 residues early relative to the CDR3; the germline J gene fills the gap. This chain uses TRBV7-9 with TRBJ2-1; TRBD2 aligns across 9 bases. The CDR3 runs to 15 residues. CDR1 and CDR2 (germline): SEHNR, FQNEAQ (reference sequence). The V and J ends lost 5 bases and 7 bases, in that order; junction bases with no gene match: 9. CDR3 DNA, as far as it was read: TGTGCCAGCAGCCTGGGACTAGCCTTTTTGAATGAG. Residues: CASSLGLAFLNE. The CDR3 in full is CASSLGLAFLNEQFF.

As for this clone: The DNA ends 3 residues before the CDR3 does, and the rest of the CDR3 is filled in from the germline J gene. The sample has other DNA sequences that encode this CDR3 too. The chain joins TRBV5-1 to TRBJ2-1; 10 bases fit TRBD2. The CDR3 is 15 amino acids. Germline-derived CDR1 and CDR2 are SGHRS and YFSETQ. The ends lost 1 base at V and 3 bases at J; junction bases unmatched: 1. CDR3 in amino acids: CASSLSSGSYNEQFF. The covered CDR3 bases are TGCGCCAGCAGCTTGTCTAGCGGGAGCTACAATGAG.

Note on this clone: With the read ending 3 residues before the CDR3 end, the germline J gene is used to fill in that end. The J gene is TRBJ2-5, the V gene TRBV7-9; D not resolved. Per germline, CDR1 SEHNR and CDR2 FQNEAQ (reference sequence). This CDR3 comprises 13 residues. The V end was cut by 5 bases, the J end by 2 bases, with 9 bases between. The sequenced CDR3 bases are TGTGCCAGCAGCGGCAGCGTACAAGAGACC. Protein product: CASSGSVQET. From start to end, the CDR3 is CASSGSVQETQYF.